These 20 T cell receptor beta chains originate from one sample sequenced in a study of human T cells and chemical hapten exposure. TCRdb reprocessed the RACE reads with MiXCR, giving one entry per CDR3 protein. The sample has 95,000 or so distinct CDR3 sequences; roughly an eighth are singletons. The time point was: patch test 2, 6 weeks after DPC sensitization. Regarding treatment: therapeutic diphenylcyclopropenone sensitization with weekly scalp DPC. The input for sequencing was whole blood, taken in connection with sensitization to the hapten diphenylcyclopropenone (DPC). The receptors originated from a woman aged 35 to 49 with alopecia areata. Some clones in this sample may be carry-over from other donors' samples.

J is TRBJ1-5 and V is TRBV6-1; 9 bases line up with TRBD1. This CDR3 has 14 residues. Germline CDR1 reads MNHNS; CDR2 reads SASEGT. Trimming removed 5 bases from V and 3 bases from J; junction bases left unmatched: 2. CDR3 nucleotide sequence: TGTGCCAGCAGTCGGGACAGGGTCAATCAGCCCCAGCATTTT. It specifies CASSRDRVNQPQHF.

The rearrangement links TRBV20-1 to TRBJ2-3; perhaps TRBD2 as D (5 bases). Germline V gene lookup returns CDR1 DFQATT and CDR2 SNEGSKA (reference sequence). V gave up 5 bases and J gave up 1 base, with 10 bases separating them. This CDR3 spans 13 amino acids. CDR3 in DNA: TGCAGTGCTCCGGACTTGGGCACAGATACGCAGTATTTT. Translation: CSAPDLGTDTQYF.

The sample holds many counts of this clonotype. V usage is TRBV2 and J usage is TRBJ1-5; the D gene is possibly TRBD1 (5 bases). CDR1 and CDR2 (germline): SNHLY, FYNNEI. V gave up 1 base and J gave up 1 base, with 11 bases separating them. This CDR3 has 16 amino acids. The CDR3 is CASSEGRARSNQPQHF. Here the CDR3 DNA reads TGTGCCAGCAGTGAAGGCAGGGCTAGGAGCAATCAGCCCCAGCATTTT. Full variable domain (outside the CDR3, taken from reference TRBV2 and TRBJ1-5): EPEVTQTPSHQVTQMGQEVILRCVPISNHLYFYWYRQILGQKVEFLVSFYNNEISEKSEIFDDQFSVERPDGSNFTLKIRSTKLEDSAMYFCASSEGRARSNQPQHFGDGTRLSIL.

This clonotype was seen more than once but under ten times. The chain joins TRBV19 to TRBJ1-2; 7 bases map to TRBD1. Trimming removed 4 bases from V and 1 base from J; junction bases left unmatched: 6. Germline CDR1 LNHDA, CDR2 SQIVND (reference sequence). This CDR3 has 15 residues. In DNA form, the CDR3 reads TGTGCCAGTAGTAGGACGGGACAGAGTAACTATGGCTACACCTTC. It yields the protein CASSRTGQSNYGYTF. Based on the CDR3 plus reference TRBV19 and TRBJ1-2, the full variable domain is DGGITQSPKYLFRKEGQNVTLSCEQNLNHDAMYWYRQDPGQGLRLIYYSQIVNDFQKGDIAEGYSVSREKKESFPLTVTSAQKNPTAFYLCASSRTGQSNYGYTFGSGTRLTVV.

The table lists this clonotype with a few counts. The chain recombines TRBV2 with TRBJ2-7; D uncertain. The CDR3 consists of 11 residues. From germline, CDR1 is SNHLY and CDR2 FYNNEI. V dropped 2 bases and J dropped 12 bases, with 11 bases sitting between them. CDR3 in DNA: TGTGCCAGCAGTGAACAGGCCAGGACGTACTTC. It encodes CASSEQARTYF.

V and J are TRBV7-2 and TRBJ1-1; TRBD1 aligns across 7 bases. The CDR3 has 13 amino acids. Germline CDR1 reads SGHTA; CDR2 reads FQGNSA. V gave up 5 bases and J gave up 10 bases; unmatched junction bases: 10. The CDR3 DNA reads as TGTGCCAGCAGCCTAGGTCTACACAGGGGAGCTTTCTTT. It specifies CASSLGLHRGAFF.

The CDR3 reads CATRGVAGELFF. In DNA, the CDR3 is TGTGCCACCCGGGGGGTGGCCGGGGAGCTGTTTTTT. The genes are TRBV28 and TRBJ2-2; TRBD2 matches at 7 bases. The CDR3 consists of 12 residues. V dropped 10 bases and J dropped 6; count of bases not matched to a gene: 5. Germline V gene data show CDR1 as MDHEN and CDR2 as SYDVKM.

This clonotype was counted ten times or more. The gene calls are TRBV27 and TRBJ1-1; D remains ambiguous. The CDR3 spans 13 residues. Germline V gives CDR1 MNHEY, CDR2 SMNVEV (reference sequence). V gave up 4 bases and J gave up 3 bases, with 9 bases separating them. CDR3 sequence (DNA): TGTGCCAGCAGTTATAGTGGGGACACTGAAGCTTTCTTT. Its translation: CASSYSGDTEAFF.

This chain uses TRBV30 with TRBJ2-3; TRBD1 might be the D (5 bases). The CDR3 runs to 14 residues. V dropped 4 bases and J dropped 1 base, with 12 bases sitting between them. The V gene's germline CDR1 is GTSNPN and CDR2 SVGIG (reference sequence). The CDR3 coding sequence is TGTGCCTGGATTCAGGGTTTGGGCACAGATACGCAGTATTTT. It translates to CAWIQGLGTDTQYF.

The sample holds many counts of this clonotype. The CDR3 sequence is CASSQDGGLRDTQYF. The DNA for the CDR3 is TGTGCCAGCAGCCAAGATGGAGGGCTTAGAGATACGCAGTATTTT. The V gene is TRBV3-1, the J gene TRBJ2-3; possibly TRBD2 for D (6 bases). The CDR3 sequence is 15 residues long. V gave up 0 bases and J gave up 5 bases, with 12 bases separating them. CDR1 and CDR2 (germline): LGHDT, YNNKEL (reference sequence).

The CDR3 region is CASSLGLAGISYNEQFF. The DNA of the CDR3 is TGTGCCAGCAGTCTGGGGCTAGCGGGGATCTCCTACAATGAGCAGTTCTTC. The chain has TRBV27 and TRBJ2-1, with 9 bases matching TRBD2. V lost 5 bases, J lost 0 bases, and 8 bases stayed unmatched. The CDR3 length is 17 residues. Germline loops: CDR1 MNHEY, CDR2 SMNVEV (reference sequence).

At least ten counts were recorded for this clonotype. The chain couples TRBV29-1 to TRBJ2-7; D is unclear. The CDR3 is 16 amino acids. CDR1 is SQVTM, CDR2 ANQGSEA, per germline. V lost 5 bases to trimming and J lost 2 bases, with 22 bases between them. The DNA for the CDR3 is TGCAGCGTTATGTCTGGGATTAAGGGTGCCACCTACGAGCAGTACTTC. Its translation is CSVMSGIKGATYEQYF.

Remarks on this clonotype: The germline gene is not matched at one end of the junction; a read error may be the cause. DNA of the CDR3: TGTGCCAGCAGCTTACGGGCAGGGCCGAACGCCGGGGAGCTGTTTTTT. Protein: CASSLRAGPNAGELFF. The genes are TRBV11-3 and TRBJ2-2, with a weak D call TRBD1 (5 bases). The CDR3 spans 16 residues. Germline V gives CDR1 SGHNT, CDR2 YENEEA.

The chain recombines TRBV5-5 with TRBJ1-1; no clear D. The CDR3 runs to 17 residues. Germline V gene data show CDR1 as SGHKS and CDR2 as YYEKEE (reference sequence). Trimming left V 0 bases short and J 1 base short, with 16 bases between. The CDR3 here is CASSLGQPSFQNTEAFF. CDR3 nucleotide sequence: TGTGCCAGCAGCTTGGGGCAGCCATCATTCCAGAACACTGAAGCTTTCTTT.

At least ten counts were recorded for this clonotype. The V gene is TRBV11-2, the J gene TRBJ2-1; 8 bases are shared with TRBD2. Per germline, CDR1 SGHAT and CDR2 FQNNGV. The trim removed 5 bases at V and 6 bases at J, leaving 3 bases unmatched. The CDR3 contains 13 residues. CDR3 in amino acids: CASSRGGGNEQFF. The CDR3 bases are TGTGCCAGCAGCCGGGGGGGCGGCAATGAGCAGTTCTTC. The whole variable domain, filled in from reference TRBV11-2 and TRBJ2-1, reads EAGVAQSPRYKIIEKRQSVAFWCNPISGHATLYWYQQILGQGPKLLIQFQNNGVVDDSQLPKDRFSAERLKGVDSTLKIQPAKLEDSAVYLCASSRGGGNEQFFGPGTRLTVL.

This clonotype was found once. V is TRBV20-1 and J is TRBJ2-5; 7 nucleotides align to TRBD1. CDR3 size: 14 residues. V trimming: 6 bases; J trimming: 5 bases; junction bases outside the gene matches: 12. The germline V gene encodes CDR1 DFQATT and CDR2 SNEGSKA (reference sequence). This chain's CDR3 is CSAFTPGQPETQYF. The DNA for the CDR3 is TGCAGTGCCTTCACCCCGGGACAGCCCGAGACCCAGTACTTC.

This clonotype was observed a handful of times. The chain links TRBV5-1 to TRBJ1-3, with no clear D. CDR1 is SGHRS and CDR2 is YFSETQ in the germline V gene. The CDR3 totals 17 residues. The V end lost 0 bases, the J end lost 0 bases, and 13 bases lay between the germline ends. This CDR3 reads CASSLGRSRFSGNTIYF. Written as DNA, the CDR3 is TGCGCCAGCAGCTTGGGAAGGAGCCGGTTCTCTGGAAACACCATATATTTT.

Comments on this clonotype: A much larger clone lies one base from this, so it may be a read error. The rearrangement joins TRBV29-1 to TRBJ2-5, with D tentatively TRBD1 or TRBD2 (5 bases each). CDR1 is SQVTM and CDR2 is ANQGSEA in the germline V gene. This CDR3 has 12 residues. The V and J ends lost 7 bases and 5 bases respectively, with 14 bases between them. This CDR3 reads CSARPGHETQYF. The CDR3 bases are TGCAGCGCTCGCCCGGGGCATGAGACCCAGTACTTC.

The table lists this clonotype with a few counts. The J gene is TRBJ1-2, the V gene TRBV29-1, with TRBD1 matching over 9 bases. The CDR3 is made up of 14 amino acids. J lost 1 base, V lost 1 base, and 1 base had no gene match. The germline gives CDR1 SQVTM, CDR2 ANQGSEA. The CDR3, as DNA: TGCAGCGTTGAAGGGGACAGGGTTAACTATGGCTACACCTTC. Translation gives CSVEGDRVNYGYTF.

This chain links TRBV14 with TRBJ2-7; 8 bases line up with TRBD1. Germline lookup yields CDR1 SGHDN and CDR2 FVKESK. Trimming cost V 3 bases and J 3 bases; bases outside gene matches: 4. This CDR3 comprises 14 residues. CDR3 protein: CASSHRTGNYEQYF. The CDR3 DNA reads TGTGCCAGCAGCCACAGGACAGGGAACTACGAGCAGTACTTC.